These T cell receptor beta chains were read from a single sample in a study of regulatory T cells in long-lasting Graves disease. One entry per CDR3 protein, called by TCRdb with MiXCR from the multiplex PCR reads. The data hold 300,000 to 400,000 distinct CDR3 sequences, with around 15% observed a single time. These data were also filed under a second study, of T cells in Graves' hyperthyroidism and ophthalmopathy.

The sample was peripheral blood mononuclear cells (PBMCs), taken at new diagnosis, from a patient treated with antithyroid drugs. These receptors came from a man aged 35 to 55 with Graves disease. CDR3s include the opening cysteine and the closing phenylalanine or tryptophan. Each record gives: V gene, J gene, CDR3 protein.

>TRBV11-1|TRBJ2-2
CASSRGQASTGELFF
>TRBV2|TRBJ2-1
CASYGEGGNEQFF
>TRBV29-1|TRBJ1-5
CSVLPQPQHF
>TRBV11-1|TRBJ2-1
CASRPGLAGLEFF
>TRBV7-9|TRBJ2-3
CASSLRQHTDTQYF
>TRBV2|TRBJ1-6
CASSEAMGTPLHF
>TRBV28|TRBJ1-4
CASSALRASNEKLFF
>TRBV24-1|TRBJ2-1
CATSENTGQGLGQFF
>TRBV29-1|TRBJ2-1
CSVRAGLYNEQFF
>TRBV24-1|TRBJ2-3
CATSDWVDGGSTDTQYF